Each of the 31 T cell receptor beta chains below was sequenced from the same sample in a study of radiotherapy plus CTLA-4 blockade in lung cancer. Clones were read by immunoSEQ multiplex PCR, and TCRdb kept only the in-frame ones, dropping some. The sample holds 40,000 to 45,000 clones; roughly 80% are singletons and the top ten take about 2.7%. The sample was peripheral blood, taken from a patient treated with radiotherapy plus ipilimumab. The receptors originated from a human donor with non-small cell lung cancer whose response to radiotherapy plus ipilimumab could not be evaluated.

This rearrangement joins TRBV9 to TRBJ2-5; D is unresolved. Trimming took 4 bases from V and 4 from J, leaving 11 bases between them. From germline, CDR1 is SGDLS and CDR2 YYNGEE. This CDR3 contains 13 residues. As DNA, the CDR3 is TGTGCCAGCAGCCCCTCCCCCCCAGAGACCCAGTACTTC. Encoded protein: CASSPSPPETQYF.

This sequence joins TRBV6-5 and TRBJ2-7, with TRBD2 identical over 11 bases. With V trimmed by 2 bases and J by 3 bases, 3 bases remained unmatched. Germline-derived CDR1 and CDR2 are MNHEY and SVGAGI. This CDR3 has 15 amino acids. The chain's CDR3 is CASSYRLAGFYEQYF. As DNA, the CDR3 is TGTGCCAGCAGTTACAGACTAGCGGGGTTCTACGAGCAGTACTTC.

J is TRBJ1-3 and V is TRBV11-2, with 8 bases identical to TRBD1. Germline V gene data show CDR1 as SGHAT and CDR2 as FQNNGV. Trimming cost V 5 bases and J 3 bases; bases outside gene matches: 6. The CDR3 is made up of 15 amino acids. CDR3 loop: CASSQLDRVGNTIYF. DNA of the CDR3: TGTGCCAGCAGCCAATTGGACAGGGTTGGAAACACCATATATTTT.

This clone has only a few counts. The chain links TRBV7-9 to TRBJ2-5; 7 nucleotides align to TRBD1. V lost 5 bases to trimming and J lost 2 bases; unmatched junction nucleotides: 8. The CDR3 sequence is 15 residues long. The germline gives CDR1 SEHNR, CDR2 FQNEAQ (reference sequence). This CDR3 is CASSALGQNQETQYF. The CDR3 DNA reads TGTGCCAGCAGCGCTCTGGGACAGAATCAAGAGACCCAGTACTTC. Full variable domain (missing parts from reference TRBV7-9 and TRBJ2-5): DTGVSQNPRHKITKRGQNVTFRCDPISEHNRLYWYRQTLGQGPEFLTYFQNEAQLEKSRLLSDRFSAERPKGSFSTLEIQRTEQGDSAMYLCASSALGQNQETQYFGPGTRLLVL.

The chain uses TRBV7-2 and TRBJ2-1; no clear D. V was clipped by 3 bases and J by 7 bases, with 7 bases between them. The CDR3 has 12 amino acids. Germline lookup yields CDR1 SGHTA and CDR2 FQGNSA. The chain's CDR3 is CASSFAGNEQFF. DNA for the CDR3: TGTGCCAGCAGCTTCGCAGGTAATGAGCAGTTCTTC.

This clone showed up just a few times. The genes are TRBV28 and TRBJ1-1; 9 bases are a match to TRBD1. Germline values: CDR1 MDHEN, CDR2 SYDVKM. V gave up 1 base and J gave up 0 bases; unmatched junction bases: 3. The CDR3 runs 16 residues. The CDR3 DNA reads TGTGCCAGCAGTTTATACGGGACAGGGATGAACACTGAAGCTTTCTTT. It encodes CASSLYGTGMNTEAFF.

This clone qualifies as medium-sized. The gene calls are TRBV6-5 and TRBJ2-7; the match to TRBD2 covers 8 bases. Looked up from germline, CDR1 is MNHEY and CDR2 is SVGAGI. There are 15 residues in the CDR3. J lost 0 bases, V lost 6 bases, and 7 bases had no gene match. CDR3 DNA sequence: TGTGCCAGCAGCCTCAGCGGGAGAGCCTCCTACGAGCAGTACTTC. This codes for CASSLSGRASYEQYF.

This clone was seen only once. The chain is built from TRBV2 and TRBJ2-1; no clear D gene. This CDR3 comprises 12 residues. V lost 7 bases to trimming and J lost 7 bases, with 11 bases between them. CDR1 is SNHLY, CDR2 FYNNEI, per germline. In DNA, the CDR3 is TGTGCCAGCATGCCCTACCTTAATGAGCAGTTCTTC. This codes for CASMPYLNEQFF.

The chain employs TRBV15 and TRBJ2-3, with 9 bases that match TRBD2. CDR1 is LNHNV and CDR2 is YYDKDF in the germline V gene (reference sequence). V was pared by 5 bases and J by 5 bases, with 20 bases of the junction left unmatched. The CDR3 loop spans 19 amino acids. DNA for the CDR3: TGTGCCACCAGCCGAGTAAAATGGTTCCGTGGCGGGGGGGGAGATACGCAGTATTTT. This encodes CATSRVKWFRGGGGDTQYF.

J is TRBJ1-5 and V is TRBV28, with TRBD1 as a possible D gene (6 bases). The CDR3 has 14 residues. Germline assignment: CDR1 MDHEN and CDR2 SYDVKM. Between the trimmed V and J ends, which lost 7 bases and 4 bases, there was a span of 14 bases. The chain's CDR3 is CASNSGVGNQPQHF. The CDR3 nucleotides are TGTGCCAGCAATTCAGGGGTAGGGAATCAGCCCCAGCATTTT. Supplemented by reference TRBV28 and TRBJ1-5, the full variable domain reads DVKVTQSSRYLVKRTGEKVFLECVQDMDHENMFWYRQDPGLGLRLIYFSYDVKMKEKGDIPEGYSVSREKKERFSLILESASTNQTSMYLCASNSGVGNQPQHFGDGTRLSIL.

This clone showed up just once. V and J are TRBV5-1 and TRBJ2-1, with a tentative D call TRBD2 (6 bases). Trimming shortened V by 1 base and J by 4 bases, and 9 bases separated the two germline ends. The CDR3 runs to 14 residues. The germline V gene encodes CDR1 SGHRS and CDR2 YFSETQ. The CDR3 sequence: CASSLRESYNEQFF. The CDR3 DNA is TGCGCCAGCAGCTTGCGGGAGAGTTACAATGAGCAGTTCTTC.

This clone has just a few counts. The chain links TRBV11-2 to TRBJ2-7, with 9 bases matching TRBD2. With 6 bases clipped from V and 4 bases from J, the junction kept 7 bases outside the gene matches. This CDR3 has 14 residues. Germline-derived CDR1 and CDR2 are SGHAT and FQNNGV. CDR3 nucleotide sequence: TGTGCCAGCAGTGGAACTAGCGGGTTGTACGAGCAGTACTTC. This sequence encodes CASSGTSGLYEQYF.

The chain links TRBV28 to TRBJ2-7, with D tentatively TRBD1 (6 bases). Trimming cost V 6 bases and J 2 bases, with 14 bases left between them. The CDR3 runs to 14 residues. The germline gives CDR1 MDHEN, CDR2 SYDVKM. The CDR3 nucleotides read TGTGCCAGCAGGGGGGCAGGGAAAACCTACGAGCAGTACTTC. The encoded protein is CASRGAGKTYEQYF.

The V and J genes are TRBV27 and TRBJ1-1; 8 bases fit TRBD1. Germline CDR1 MNHEY, CDR2 SMNVEV (reference sequence). The CDR3 runs 17 residues. Losses at the gene ends were 8 bases for V and 0 bases for J; bases not matched to a gene: 14. The CDR3 nucleotides read TGTGCCAGCCGAACCATCCATAAGACAGGGGTGAACACTGAAGCTTTCTTT. Protein: CASRTIHKTGVNTEAFF.

The genes are TRBV4-1 and TRBJ1-3; maybe TRBD1 (6 bases). V lost 4 bases and J 8 bases, leaving 18 bases between the germline ends. This CDR3 spans 15 amino acids. Germline assignment: CDR1 MGHRA and CDR2 YSYEKL. The CDR3: CASSLENARGDTIYF. The CDR3 DNA is TGCGCCAGCAGCCTCGAGAATGCCAGGGGAGACACCATATATTTT.

This clone was detected a few times. V is TRBV27 and J is TRBJ2-2; 8 nucleotides match TRBD1. V was pared by 0 bases and J by 8 bases, with 5 bases of the junction left unmatched. Looked up from germline, CDR1 is MNHEY and CDR2 is SMNVEV (reference sequence). The CDR3 consists of 15 residues. CDR3 DNA sequence: TGTGCCAGCAGTTTATCGTCAGGGGGCGGTGGGGAGCTGTTTTTT. Protein: CASSLSSGGGGELFF.

The V and J genes are TRBV19 and TRBJ1-1; 7 positions match TRBD1. The germline V gene has CDR1 LNHDA and CDR2 SQIVND (reference sequence). J was trimmed by 0 bases and V by 6 bases; bases with no gene match: 7. This CDR3 has 15 residues. For the CDR3, the DNA is TGTGCCAGTAGGGCAGGGGGGCGGATGAACACTGAAGCTTTCTTT. Protein sequence: CASRAGGRMNTEAFF.

The V call is TRBV19, the J call TRBJ2-5, with a weak D call TRBD2 (5 bases). V lost 2 bases, J lost 2 bases, and 6 bases lay in between. The germline V gene has CDR1 LNHDA and CDR2 SQIVND (reference sequence). This CDR3 comprises 13 residues. Written as DNA, the CDR3 is TGTGCCAGTAGTATATCGGGGCAAGAGACCCAGTACTTC. Translating it yields CASSISGQETQYF.

The chain joins TRBV7-3 to TRBJ2-3; unclear D gene. CDR1 SGHTA and CDR2 FQGTGA come from the germline V gene. The CDR3 length is 15 residues. The ends were cut back, 0 bases at V and 2 bases at J, with 9 bases in the middle. CDR3 sequence: CASSLTALNTDTQYF. The CDR3 DNA is TGTGCCAGCAGCTTAACGGCTCTCAACACAGATACGCAGTATTTT.

The chain links TRBV13 to TRBJ2-3; TRBD2 agrees at 8 bases. Germline-derived CDR1 and CDR2 are PRHDT and FYEKMQ (reference sequence). The CDR3 extends over 16 amino acids. Losses at the gene ends were 4 bases for V and 0 bases for J; bases not matched to a gene: 6. This CDR3 reads CASSSLLADSTDTQYF. In nucleotides, the CDR3 is TGTGCCAGCAGCTCACTACTAGCGGATAGCACAGATACGCAGTATTTT.

The chain recombines TRBV28 with TRBJ1-4, with D possibly being TRBD1 (5 bases). The V gene's germline CDR1 is MDHEN and CDR2 SYDVKM. There are 14 residues in the CDR3. V was shortened by 9 bases and J by 6 bases, with 17 bases between the two germline ends. CDR3 region: CASRIDRQYEKLFF. CDR3 nucleotide sequence: TGTGCCAGTAGAATCGACAGACAATATGAAAAACTGTTTTTT.

The V gene is TRBV7-2, the J gene TRBJ1-5; D is undetermined. CDR3 length: 16 amino acids. Germline CDR1 and CDR2: SGHTA and FQGNSA. V gave up 5 bases and J gave up 0 bases, with 14 bases separating them. The DNA for the CDR3 is TGTGCCAGCAGCGCCCAGTCCAGGCTTAGCAATCAGCCCCAGCATTTT. This sequence encodes CASSAQSRLSNQPQHF.

The rearrangement joins TRBV28 to TRBJ2-7, with TRBD2 matching 10 bases. The length of the CDR3 is 15 residues. V trimming: 5 bases; J trimming: 0 bases; junction bases outside the gene matches: 4. Germline values: CDR1 MDHEN, CDR2 SYDVKM. The DNA for the CDR3 is TGTGCCAGCAGTCGCACTAGCGGGACCTCCTACGAGCAGTACTTC. It yields the protein CASSRTSGTSYEQYF.

The chain links TRBV19 to TRBJ1-1, with 7 positions matching TRBD1. J lost 2 bases, V lost 8 bases, and 11 bases had no gene match. Per the germline V gene, CDR1 is LNHDA and CDR2 is SQIVND (reference sequence). The CDR3 runs 15 residues. CDR3 loop: CASSSHGTANTEAFF. The DNA of the CDR3 is TGTGCCAGTTCTTCCCACGGGACAGCAAACACTGAAGCTTTCTTT.

V is TRBV7-9 and J is TRBJ1-1, with 9 bases lining up with TRBD1. The junction had 6 bases not matched to a gene; V was cut back by 5 bases and J by 5 bases. This CDR3 is built from 14 residues. The germline CDR1 and CDR2 sequences are SEHNR and FQNEAQ (reference sequence). CDR3 residues: CASSQQGAGTEAFF. CDR3 coding DNA: TGTGCCAGCAGCCAACAGGGGGCGGGAACTGAAGCTTTCTTT.

The V gene is TRBV19, the J gene TRBJ1-1; D remains ambiguous. Deletions cut 3 bases from V and 0 bases from J, with 11 bases between. Per germline, CDR1 LNHDA and CDR2 SQIVND (reference sequence). This CDR3 comprises 15 residues. The CDR3: CASSIMGGLNTEAFF. In DNA form, the CDR3 reads TGTGCCAGTAGTATCATGGGCGGGTTGAACACTGAAGCTTTCTTT.

The chain couples TRBV2 to TRBJ1-1; 11 positions match TRBD1. This CDR3 is built from 14 residues. The V segment lost 5 bases and the J segment 10 bases; nucleotides outside the gene matches: 9. CDR1 is SNHLY and CDR2 is FYNNEI in the germline V gene. CDR3 DNA: TGTGCCAGCAGTCCCGGGACAGGGGGTTCTGGAGCTTTCTTT. This codes for CASSPGTGGSGAFF.

The gene calls are TRBV5-1 and TRBJ2-7; TRBD1 matches 7 bases. J gave up 2 bases and V 1 base, and 3 bases lay outside the gene matches. The CDR3 totals 14 residues. Germline V gives CDR1 SGHRS, CDR2 YFSETQ. The CDR3: CASSLRTGPYEQYF. Here the CDR3 DNA reads TGCGCCAGCAGCTTGCGGACAGGCCCCTACGAGCAGTACTTC.

This chain links TRBV11-1 with TRBJ1-4; the D is unclear. The CDR3 extends over 16 amino acids. Per the germline V gene, CDR1 is SGHAT and CDR2 is FQDESV (reference sequence). Between the trimmed V and J ends, which lost 5 bases and 2 bases, there was a span of 15 bases. CDR3 residues: CASSLNRDLTNEKLFF. CDR3 DNA sequence: TGTGCCAGCAGCCTGAACCGGGATCTTACTAATGAAAAACTGTTTTTT. Full variable domain (missing parts from reference TRBV11-1 and TRBJ1-4): EAEVAQSPRYKITEKSQAVAFWCDPISGHATLYWYRQILGQGPELLVQFQDESVVDDSQLPKDRFSAERLKGVDSTLKIQPAELGDSAMYLCASSLNRDLTNEKLFFGSGTQLSVL.

V gene TRBV7-3 combines with J gene TRBJ1-1; D remains unclear. Germline CDR1 is SGHTA and CDR2 is FQGTGA. V dropped 2 bases and J dropped 1 base, with 8 bases sitting between them. The CDR3 has 14 amino acids. The CDR3 sequence: CASSLHPGNTEAFF. The CDR3 DNA follows: TGTGCCAGCAGCTTACACCCCGGGAACACTGAAGCTTTCTTT. The full variable domain, completed using reference TRBV7-3 and TRBJ1-1, is GAGVSQTPSNKVTEKGKYVELRCDPISGHTALYWYRQSLGQGPEFLIYFQGTGAADDSGLPNDRFFAVRPEGSVSTLKIQRTERGDSAVYLCASSLHPGNTEAFFGQGTRLTVV.

V usage is TRBV2 and J usage is TRBJ2-5; 11 nucleotides line up with TRBD1. The better agreement between TRBJ2-7 and the DNA end casts doubt on the J call. The CDR3 loop spans 15 amino acids. The V gene's germline CDR1 is SNHLY and CDR2 FYNNEI. The CDR3 is CASREDRGLLREQYF. As DNA, the CDR3 is TGTGCCAGCAGGGAGGACAGGGGGCTCCTTCGCGAGCAGTACTTC.